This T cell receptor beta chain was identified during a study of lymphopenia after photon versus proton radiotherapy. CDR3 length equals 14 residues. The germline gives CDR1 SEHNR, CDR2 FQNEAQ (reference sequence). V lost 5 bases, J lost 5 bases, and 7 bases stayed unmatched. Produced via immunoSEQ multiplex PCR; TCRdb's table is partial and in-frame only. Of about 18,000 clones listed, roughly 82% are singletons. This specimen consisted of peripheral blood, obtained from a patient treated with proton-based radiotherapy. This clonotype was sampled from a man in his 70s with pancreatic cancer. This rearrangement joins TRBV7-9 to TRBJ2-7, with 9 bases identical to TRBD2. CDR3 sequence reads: CASSPAGTSNEQYF. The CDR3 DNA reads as TGTGCCAGCAGCCCCGCCGGGACTAGCAACGAGCAGTACTTC.